One T cell receptor (beta chain) is described in this entry. As yet, its antigen is unknown. Blood draws occurred at baseline, cycle 4 day 1, and cycle 7 day 1. TCRdb keeps only in-frame clones here, not all; method: immunoSEQ multiplex PCR. In the table there are around 46,000 clones, 89% of which are singletons. This specimen comes from a study of OX40 agonist ivuxolimab in advanced cancers. Study-wide context: There were three patients with partial responses, one having hepatocellular carcinoma and two cutaneous melanoma.

The study's findings and limits: Some nonresponders additionally presented with little normalized T-cell clonal expansion. Fewer expanded clones were found on average in CD4+ than in CD8+ T cells.

Trimming took 0 bases from V and 4 from J, leaving 10 bases between them. This CDR3 has 15 residues. In germline, CDR1 is LGHNA, CDR2 YSLEER. The rearrangement joins TRBV4-3 to TRBJ1-5, with no clear D. This TCR derives from an adult with an advanced solid tumor such as melanoma, head and neck, liver or kidney cancer. The specimen was CD4+ or CD8+ T cells sorted from blood, collected in a trial of the OX40 agonist ivuxolimab. The CDR3 sequence is CASSQDRGENQPQHF. The CDR3 region has the DNA TGCGCCAGCAGCCAAGATCGAGGAGAGAATCAGCCCCAGCATTTT.